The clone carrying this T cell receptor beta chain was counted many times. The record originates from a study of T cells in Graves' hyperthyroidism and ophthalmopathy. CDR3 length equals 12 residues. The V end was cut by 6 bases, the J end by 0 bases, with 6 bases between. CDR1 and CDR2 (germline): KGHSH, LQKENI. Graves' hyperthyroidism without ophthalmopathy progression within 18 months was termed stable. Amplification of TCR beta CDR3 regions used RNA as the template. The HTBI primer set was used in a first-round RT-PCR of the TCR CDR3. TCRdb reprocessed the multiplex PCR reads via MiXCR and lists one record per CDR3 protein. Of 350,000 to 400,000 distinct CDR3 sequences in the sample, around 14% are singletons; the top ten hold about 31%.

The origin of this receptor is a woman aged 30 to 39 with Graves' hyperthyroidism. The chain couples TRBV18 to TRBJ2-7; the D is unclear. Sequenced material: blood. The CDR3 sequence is CASSSPSYEQYF. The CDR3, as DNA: TGTGCCAGCTCCTCCCCCTCCTACGAGCAGTACTTC.